What follows describes a single T cell receptor (beta chain). Its matching antigen is unknown. Profiled with immunoSEQ multiplex PCR; TCRdb holds only in-frame clones, not every one. Among 55,000 to 80,000 clones, roughly 89% were seen once, and the ten largest hold approximately 12%. This sample is drawn from a study of OX40 agonist ivuxolimab in advanced cancers. Study at large: A mean age of approximately 64 years, range roughly 23 to 85, was recorded, and 70% to 85% were male. Past anti-PD-1, anti-PD-L1 or anti-CTLA-4 therapy was accepted, and 30% to 45% had received some. General observations from the study: In CD8+ T cells, expanded clones were on average more numerous than in CD4+.

The V end lost 2 bases, the J end lost 6 bases, and 5 bases lay between the germline ends. This CDR3 region has 10 residues. Germline assignment: CDR1 GTSNPN and CDR2 SVGIG (reference sequence). This chain links TRBV30 with TRBJ2-7, with D unresolved. Sequenced material: CD4+ or CD8+ T cells sorted from blood, taken in a trial of the OX40 agonist ivuxolimab. The source is an adult with an advanced solid tumor such as melanoma, head and neck, liver or kidney cancer. CDR3 coding DNA: TGTGCCTGGAGTCTGGGCGAGCAGTACTTC. As protein: CAWSLGEQYF.